In this sample, the clone carrying this T cell receptor (beta chain) turned up many times. The data belong to a study of spatial heterogeneity in lung cancer. Time point specified: sample taken at primary tumor resection. All TCR cDNA molecules were individually tagged with a unique molecular identifier. TCRdb redid the calling of the 5' RACE reads with MiXCR, one entry per CDR3 protein. The sample has about 23,000 distinct CDR3 sequences; about 4.7% are singletons. The source of this sequence is a male donor with early-stage non-small cell lung cancer. The sequences come from PBMCs, collected at surgery.

CDR3 region: CASSSSAGTQYF. As DNA, the CDR3 is TGTGCCAGTAGTTCCTCCGCTGGGACCCAGTACTTC. V usage is TRBV19 and J usage is TRBJ2-5; D is unclear. Trimming took 5 bases from V and 7 from J, leaving 11 bases between them. Germline assignment: CDR1 LNHDA and CDR2 SQIVND (reference sequence). The CDR3 covers 12 residues.